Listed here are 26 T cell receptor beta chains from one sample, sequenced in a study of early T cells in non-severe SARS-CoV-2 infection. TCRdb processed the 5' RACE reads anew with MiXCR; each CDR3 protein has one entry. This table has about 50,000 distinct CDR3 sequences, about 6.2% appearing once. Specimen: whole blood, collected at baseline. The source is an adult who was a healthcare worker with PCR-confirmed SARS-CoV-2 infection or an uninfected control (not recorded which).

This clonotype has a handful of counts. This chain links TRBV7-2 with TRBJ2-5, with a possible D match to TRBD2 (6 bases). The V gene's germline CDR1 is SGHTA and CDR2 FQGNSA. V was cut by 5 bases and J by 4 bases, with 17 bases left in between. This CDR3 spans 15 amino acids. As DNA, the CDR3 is TGTGCCAGCAGCCGCTCATATGGGGGGATAGAGACCCAGTACTTC. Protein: CASSRSYGGIETQYF. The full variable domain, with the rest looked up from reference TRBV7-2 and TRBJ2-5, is GAGVSQSPSNKVTEKGKDVELRCDPISGHTALYWYRQSLGQGLEFLIYFQGNSAPDKSGLPSDRFSAERTGGSVSTLTIQRTQQEDSAVYLCASSRSYGGIETQYFGPGTRLLVL.

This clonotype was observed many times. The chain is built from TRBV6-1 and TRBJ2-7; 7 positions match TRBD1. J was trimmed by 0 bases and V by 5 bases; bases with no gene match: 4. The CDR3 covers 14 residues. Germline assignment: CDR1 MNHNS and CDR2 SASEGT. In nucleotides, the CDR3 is TGTGCCAGCAGTTCACAGGGGTCCTCCTACGAGCAGTACTTC. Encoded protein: CASSSQGSSYEQYF.

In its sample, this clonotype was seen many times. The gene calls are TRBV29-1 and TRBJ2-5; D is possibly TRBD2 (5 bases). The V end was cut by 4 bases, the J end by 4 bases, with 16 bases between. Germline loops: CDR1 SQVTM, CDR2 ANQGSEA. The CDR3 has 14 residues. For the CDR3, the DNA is TGCAGCGTTGGAGGGATTCGACCATCAGAGACCCAGTACTTC. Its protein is CSVGGIRPSETQYF.

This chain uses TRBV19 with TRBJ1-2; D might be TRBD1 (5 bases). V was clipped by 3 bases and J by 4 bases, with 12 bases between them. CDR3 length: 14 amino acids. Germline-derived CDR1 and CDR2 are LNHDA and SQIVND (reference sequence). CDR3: CASSIGTEVYGYTF. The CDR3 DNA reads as TGTGCCAGTAGTATCGGGACCGAAGTCTATGGCTACACCTTC.

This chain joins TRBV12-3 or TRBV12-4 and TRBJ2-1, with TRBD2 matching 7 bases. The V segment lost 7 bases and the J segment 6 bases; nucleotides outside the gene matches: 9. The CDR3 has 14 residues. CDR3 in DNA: TGTGCCAGCAACCCGGGACTAACATCCAATGAGCAGTTCTTC. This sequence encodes CASNPGLTSNEQFF.

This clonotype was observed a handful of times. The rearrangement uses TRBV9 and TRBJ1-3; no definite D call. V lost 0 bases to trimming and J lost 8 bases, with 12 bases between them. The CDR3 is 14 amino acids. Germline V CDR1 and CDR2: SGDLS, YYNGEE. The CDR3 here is CASSVAVVRDTIYF. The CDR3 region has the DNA TGTGCCAGCAGCGTAGCCGTTGTTCGGGACACCATATATTTT.

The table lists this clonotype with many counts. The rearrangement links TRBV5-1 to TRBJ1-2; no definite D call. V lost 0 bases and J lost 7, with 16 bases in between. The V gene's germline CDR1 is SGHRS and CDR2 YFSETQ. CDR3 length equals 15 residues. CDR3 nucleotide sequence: TGCGCCAGCAGCTTGGCGGCACCCCCCAGCGGTGGCTACACCTTC. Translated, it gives CASSLAAPPSGGYTF.

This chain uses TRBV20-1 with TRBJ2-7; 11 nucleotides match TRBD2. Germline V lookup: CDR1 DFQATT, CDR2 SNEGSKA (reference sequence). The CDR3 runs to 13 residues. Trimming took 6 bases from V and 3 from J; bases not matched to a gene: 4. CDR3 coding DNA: TGCAGTGCCTTAGCGGGAGGGCTCTACGAGCAGTACTTC. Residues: CSALAGGLYEQYF.

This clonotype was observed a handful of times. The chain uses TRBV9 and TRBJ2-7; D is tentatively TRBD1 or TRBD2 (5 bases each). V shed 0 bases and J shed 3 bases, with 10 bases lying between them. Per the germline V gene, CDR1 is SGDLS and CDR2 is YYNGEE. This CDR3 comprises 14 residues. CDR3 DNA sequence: TGTGCCAGCAGCGTAGCCGGGGACGGCTACGAGCAGTACTTC. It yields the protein CASSVAGDGYEQYF.

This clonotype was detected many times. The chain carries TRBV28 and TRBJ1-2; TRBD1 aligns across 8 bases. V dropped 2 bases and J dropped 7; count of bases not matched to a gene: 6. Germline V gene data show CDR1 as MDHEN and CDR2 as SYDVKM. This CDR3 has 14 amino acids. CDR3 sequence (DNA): TGTGCCAGCAGTTTAACGGAGACAGGGGTTGGCTACACCTTC. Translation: CASSLTETGVGYTF.

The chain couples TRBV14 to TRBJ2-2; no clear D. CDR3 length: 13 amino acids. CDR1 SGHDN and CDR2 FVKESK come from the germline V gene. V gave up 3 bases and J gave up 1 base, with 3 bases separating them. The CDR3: CASSQVNTGELFF. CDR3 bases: TGTGCCAGCAGCCAGGTGAACACCGGGGAGCTGTTTTTT.

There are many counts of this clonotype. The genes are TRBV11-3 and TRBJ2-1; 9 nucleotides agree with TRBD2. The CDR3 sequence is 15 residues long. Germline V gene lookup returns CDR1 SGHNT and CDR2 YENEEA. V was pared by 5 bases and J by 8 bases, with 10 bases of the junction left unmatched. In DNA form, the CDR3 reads TGTGCCAGCAGCCGGGGGGCGGGAGGGCCCTATGAGCAGTTCTTC. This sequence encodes CASSRGAGGPYEQFF. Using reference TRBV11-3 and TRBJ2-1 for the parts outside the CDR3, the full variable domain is EAGVVQSPRYKIIEKKQPVAFWCNPISGHNTLYWYLQNLGQGPELLIRYENEEAVDDSQLPKDRFSAERLKGVDSTLKIQPAELGDSAVYLCASSRGAGGPYEQFFGPGTRLTVL.

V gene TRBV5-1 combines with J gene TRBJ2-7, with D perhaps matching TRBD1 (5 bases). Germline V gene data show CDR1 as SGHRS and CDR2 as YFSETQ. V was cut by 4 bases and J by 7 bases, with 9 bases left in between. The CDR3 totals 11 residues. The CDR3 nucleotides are TGCGCCAGCAGCACAGGACAAGAGCAGTACTTC. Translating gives CASSTGQEQYF.

As DNA, the CDR3 is TGCAGTGCTAAGACAACTTTCAATTCACCCCTCCACTTT. Translation: CSAKTTFNSPLHF. The gene calls are TRBV20-1 and TRBJ1-6; D gene unclear. The CDR3 has 13 amino acids. Trimming cost V 4 bases and J 7 bases, with 11 bases left between them. Germline CDR1 reads DFQATT; CDR2 reads SNEGSKA (reference sequence).

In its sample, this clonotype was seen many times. For the CDR3, the DNA is TGTGCCAGCAGTAGGACTTCGCGGGATACGCAGTATTTT. Translating it yields CASSRTSRDTQYF. V usage is TRBV12-3 or TRBV12-4 and J usage is TRBJ2-3, with D perhaps TRBD2 (5 bases). Trimming removed 5 bases from V and 6 bases from J, with 12 bases in between. The length of the CDR3 is 13 residues.

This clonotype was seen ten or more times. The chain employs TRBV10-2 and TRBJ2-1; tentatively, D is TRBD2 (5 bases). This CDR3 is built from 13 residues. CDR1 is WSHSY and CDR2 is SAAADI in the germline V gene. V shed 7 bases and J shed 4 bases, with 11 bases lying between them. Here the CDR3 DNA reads TGCGCCAGCAACGGGATCAATTACAATGAGCAGTTCTTC. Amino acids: CASNGINYNEQFF.

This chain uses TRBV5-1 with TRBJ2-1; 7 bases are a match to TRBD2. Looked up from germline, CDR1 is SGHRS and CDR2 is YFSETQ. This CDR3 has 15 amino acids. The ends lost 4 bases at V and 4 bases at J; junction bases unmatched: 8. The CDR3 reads CASSISSGFYNEQFF. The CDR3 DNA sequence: TGCGCCAGCAGCATATCTAGCGGCTTTTACAATGAGCAGTTCTTC.

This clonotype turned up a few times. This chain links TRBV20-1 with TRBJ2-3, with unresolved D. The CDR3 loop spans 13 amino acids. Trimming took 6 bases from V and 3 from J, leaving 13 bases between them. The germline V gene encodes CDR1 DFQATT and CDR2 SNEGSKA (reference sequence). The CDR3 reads CSAMSPGTDTQYF. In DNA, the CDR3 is TGCAGTGCCATGTCGCCCGGGACAGATACGCAGTATTTT.

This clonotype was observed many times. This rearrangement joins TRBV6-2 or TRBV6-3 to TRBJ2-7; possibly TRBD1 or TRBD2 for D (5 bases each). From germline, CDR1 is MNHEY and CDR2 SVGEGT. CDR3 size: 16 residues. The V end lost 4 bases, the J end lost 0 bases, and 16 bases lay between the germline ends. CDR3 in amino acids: CASSWDRRDASYEQYF. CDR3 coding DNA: TGTGCCAGCAGTTGGGATAGACGGGACGCCTCCTACGAGCAGTACTTC.

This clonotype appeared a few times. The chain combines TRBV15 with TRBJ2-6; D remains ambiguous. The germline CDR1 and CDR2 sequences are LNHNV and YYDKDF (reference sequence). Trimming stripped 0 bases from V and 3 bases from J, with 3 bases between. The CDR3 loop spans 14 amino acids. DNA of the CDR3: TGTGCCACCAGCAGAGATAGTGGGGCCAACGTCCTGACTTTC. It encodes CATSRDSGANVLTF.

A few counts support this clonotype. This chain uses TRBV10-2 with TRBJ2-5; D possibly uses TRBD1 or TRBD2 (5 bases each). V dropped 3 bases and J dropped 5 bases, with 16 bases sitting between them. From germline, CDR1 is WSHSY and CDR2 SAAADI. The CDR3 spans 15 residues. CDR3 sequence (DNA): TGCGCCAGCAGTGAACCGGGTCGACAGCGGGAGACCCAGTACTTC. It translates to CASSEPGRQRETQYF.

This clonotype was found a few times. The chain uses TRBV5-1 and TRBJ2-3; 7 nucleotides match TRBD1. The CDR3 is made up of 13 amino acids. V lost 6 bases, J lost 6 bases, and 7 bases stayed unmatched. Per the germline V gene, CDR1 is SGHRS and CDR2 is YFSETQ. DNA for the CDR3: TGCGCCAGCACCCTCAGCAGGGGGGATACGCAGTATTTT. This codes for CASTLSRGDTQYF.

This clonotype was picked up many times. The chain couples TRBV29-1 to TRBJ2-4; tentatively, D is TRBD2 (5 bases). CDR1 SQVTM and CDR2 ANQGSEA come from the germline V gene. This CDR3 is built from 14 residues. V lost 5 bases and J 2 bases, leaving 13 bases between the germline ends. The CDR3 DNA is TGCAGCGTTTATTCGGGGAACACCAAAAACATTCAGTACTTC. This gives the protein CSVYSGNTKNIQYF.

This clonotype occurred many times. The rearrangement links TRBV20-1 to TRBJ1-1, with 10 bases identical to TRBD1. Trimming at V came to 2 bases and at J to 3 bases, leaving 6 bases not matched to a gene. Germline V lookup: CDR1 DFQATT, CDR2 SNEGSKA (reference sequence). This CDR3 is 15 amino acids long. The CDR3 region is CSARSVGQGYTEAFF. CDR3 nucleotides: TGCAGTGCTAGATCGGTGGGACAGGGGTACACTGAAGCTTTCTTT.

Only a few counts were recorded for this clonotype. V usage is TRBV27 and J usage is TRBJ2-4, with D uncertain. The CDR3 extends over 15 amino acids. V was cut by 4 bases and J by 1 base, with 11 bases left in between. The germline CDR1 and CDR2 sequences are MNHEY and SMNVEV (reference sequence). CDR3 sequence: CASSSLEGAKNIQYF. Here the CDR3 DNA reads TGTGCCAGCAGTTCCCTGGAAGGGGCCAAAAACATTCAGTACTTC.

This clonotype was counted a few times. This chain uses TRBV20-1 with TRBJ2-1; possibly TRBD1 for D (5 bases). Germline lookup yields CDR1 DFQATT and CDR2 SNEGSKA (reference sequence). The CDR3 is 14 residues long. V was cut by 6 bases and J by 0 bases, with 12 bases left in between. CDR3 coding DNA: TGCAGTGCAACGGACACGGTCTCCTACAATGAGCAGTTCTTC. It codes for CSATDTVSYNEQFF.